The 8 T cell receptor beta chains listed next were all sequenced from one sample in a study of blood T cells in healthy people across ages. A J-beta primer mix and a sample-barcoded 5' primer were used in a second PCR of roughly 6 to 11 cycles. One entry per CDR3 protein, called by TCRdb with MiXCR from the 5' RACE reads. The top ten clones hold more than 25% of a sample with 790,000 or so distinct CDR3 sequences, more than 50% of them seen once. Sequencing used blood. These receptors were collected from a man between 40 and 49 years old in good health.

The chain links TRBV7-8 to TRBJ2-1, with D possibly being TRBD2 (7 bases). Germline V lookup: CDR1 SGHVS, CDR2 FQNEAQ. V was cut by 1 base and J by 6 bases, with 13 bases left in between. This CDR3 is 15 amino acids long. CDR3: CASSLGGGPLNEQFF. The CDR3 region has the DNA TGTGCCAGCAGCTTAGGGGGGGGCCCTCTCAATGAGCAGTTCTTC.

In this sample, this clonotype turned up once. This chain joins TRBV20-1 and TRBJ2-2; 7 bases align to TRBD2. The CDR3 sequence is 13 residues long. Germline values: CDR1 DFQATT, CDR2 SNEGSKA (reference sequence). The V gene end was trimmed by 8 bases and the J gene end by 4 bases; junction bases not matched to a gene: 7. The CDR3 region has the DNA TGCAGTCCCGGACTAGTCTCCACCGGGGAGCTGTTTTTT. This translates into CSPGLVSTGELFF.

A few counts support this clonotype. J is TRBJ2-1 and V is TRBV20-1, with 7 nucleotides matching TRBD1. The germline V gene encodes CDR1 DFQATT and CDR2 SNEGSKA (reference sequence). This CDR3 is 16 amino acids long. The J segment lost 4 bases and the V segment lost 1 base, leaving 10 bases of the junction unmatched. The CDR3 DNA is TGCAGTGCTAGAGGCGAGACAGGGCTCCCATACAATGAGCAGTTCTTC. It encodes CSARGETGLPYNEQFF.

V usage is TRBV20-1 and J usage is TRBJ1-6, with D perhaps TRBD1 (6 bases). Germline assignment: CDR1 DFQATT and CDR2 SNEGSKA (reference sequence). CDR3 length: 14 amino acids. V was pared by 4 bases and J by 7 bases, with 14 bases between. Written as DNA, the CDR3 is TGCAGTGCTAAGGCAGGGGCTTTAAATTCACCCCTCCACTTT. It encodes CSAKAGALNSPLHF.

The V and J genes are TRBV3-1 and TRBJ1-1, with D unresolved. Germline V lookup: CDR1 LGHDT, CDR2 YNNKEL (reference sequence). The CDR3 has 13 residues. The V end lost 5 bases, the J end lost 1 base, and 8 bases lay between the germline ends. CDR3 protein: CASSTQKNTEAFF. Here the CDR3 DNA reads TGTGCCAGCAGCACTCAGAAGAACACTGAAGCTTTCTTT.

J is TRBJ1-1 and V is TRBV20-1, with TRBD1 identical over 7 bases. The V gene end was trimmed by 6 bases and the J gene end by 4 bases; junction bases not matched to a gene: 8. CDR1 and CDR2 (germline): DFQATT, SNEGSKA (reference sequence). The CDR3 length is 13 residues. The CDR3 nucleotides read TGCAGTGCCGACGCAGGGGGTGGCACTGAAGCTTTCTTT. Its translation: CSADAGGGTEAFF.

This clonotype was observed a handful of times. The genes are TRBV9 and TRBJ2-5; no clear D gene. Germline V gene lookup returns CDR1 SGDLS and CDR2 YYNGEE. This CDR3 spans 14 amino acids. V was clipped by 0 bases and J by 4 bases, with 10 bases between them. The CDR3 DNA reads TGTGCCAGCAGCGTAGGGGTAGCCCGAGAGACCCAGTACTTC. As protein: CASSVGVARETQYF.

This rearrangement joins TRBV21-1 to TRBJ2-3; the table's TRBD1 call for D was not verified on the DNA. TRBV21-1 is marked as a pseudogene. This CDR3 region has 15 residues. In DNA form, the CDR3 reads TGTGCCAGCAGCAAAGGAGGCAGGGGGCGGGATACGCAGTATTTT. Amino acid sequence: CASSKGGRGRDTQYF.